Below are 10 T cell receptor beta chains sequenced from a single sample in a study of blood T cell repertoires in COVID-19. Using immunoSEQ multiplex PCR, the repertoire was profiled, and TCRdb retains in-frame clones only, with some absent. The profile covers 40,000 to 45,000 clones, with roughly 71% appearing a single time and less than 8% taken by the ten largest. Source material: peripheral blood. Receptors were obtained from a man aged 80 or over with acute or convalescent COVID-19.

This chain uses TRBV5-6 with TRBJ1-6; TRBD1 matches at 7 bases. The CDR3 loop spans 15 amino acids. The germline gives CDR1 SGHDT, CDR2 YYEEEE. Trimming at V came to 0 bases and at J to 9 bases, leaving 6 bases not matched to a gene. CDR3 sequence: CASSLGQGEGSPLHF. DNA of the CDR3: TGTGCCAGCAGCTTGGGACAGGGAGAGGGTTCACCCCTCCACTTT.

Only a few counts were recorded for this clone. The genes are TRBV29-1 and TRBJ2-3, with TRBD1 matching 9 bases. J lost 3 bases, V lost 2 bases, and 3 bases had no gene match. The CDR3 consists of 14 residues. Germline V gene sequence: CDR1 SQVTM, CDR2 ANQGSEA. CDR3 loop: CSVERDRVTDTQYF. CDR3 DNA: TGCAGCGTTGAAAGGGACAGGGTTACAGATACGCAGTATTTT.

This clone was observed a few times. The chain has TRBV7-2 and TRBJ2-3, with TRBD2 matching over 9 bases. The CDR3 consists of 14 residues. The junction had 0 bases not matched to a gene; V was cut back by 4 bases and J by 1 base. Germline values: CDR1 SGHTA, CDR2 FQGNSA. The CDR3 DNA reads TGTGCCAGCAGCTCTAGCGGGGGCACAGATACGCAGTATTTT. Amino acids: CASSSSGGTDTQYF.

This clone was seen more than once but under ten times. The chain joins TRBV25-1 to TRBJ1-1; D unresolved. CDR3 size: 14 residues. V lost 1 base and J 2 bases, leaving 8 bases between the germline ends. Germline assignment: CDR1 MGHDK and CDR2 SYGVNS. For the CDR3, the DNA is TGTGCCAGCAGTGAATCAGGCCACAACACTGAAGCTTTCTTT. Amino acids: CASSESGHNTEAFF.

The chain combines TRBV5-4 with TRBJ2-3; D is undetermined. CDR1 is SGHNT and CDR2 is YYREEE in the germline V gene (reference sequence). This CDR3 spans 15 amino acids. V lost 2 bases to trimming and J lost 0 bases, with 10 bases between them. In nucleotides, the CDR3 is TGTGCCAGCAGCTTCTATTCTCGGAGCACAGATACGCAGTATTTT. Protein product: CASSFYSRSTDTQYF.

This sequence joins TRBV29-1 and TRBJ2-1; a possible D gene is TRBD2 (7 bases). The V gene's germline CDR1 is SQVTM and CDR2 ANQGSEA. V was cut by 7 bases and J by 3 bases, with 13 bases left in between. The CDR3 runs 13 residues. The CDR3 nucleotides are TGCAGCGGAAGGAGGGGGGGCTACAATGAGCAGTTCTTC. This codes for CSGRRGGYNEQFF.

This rearrangement joins TRBV19 to TRBJ1-2; 7 bases are a match to TRBD1. This CDR3 has 13 amino acids. Trimming took 7 bases from V and 4 from J; bases not matched to a gene: 6. CDR1 LNHDA and CDR2 SQIVND come from the germline V gene (reference sequence). The CDR3 bases are TGTGCCAGTACAAGGGGGCTGAGCTATGGCTACACCTTC. This encodes CASTRGLSYGYTF.

This chain connects TRBV30 to TRBJ2-7; 7 nucleotides line up with TRBD1. V gave up 2 bases and J gave up 2 bases; unmatched junction bases: 6. The CDR3 is 14 amino acids. The V gene's germline CDR1 is GTSNPN and CDR2 SVGIG (reference sequence). DNA for the CDR3: TGTGCCTGGAGTCCCGGGACAGCTACCTACGAGCAGTACTTC. This encodes CAWSPGTATYEQYF.

The rearrangement links TRBV5-4 to TRBJ2-1, with TRBD2 matching over 13 bases. The CDR3 has 17 residues. V gave up 4 bases and J gave up 0 bases; unmatched junction bases: 4. Germline CDR1 and CDR2: SGHNT and YYREEE (reference sequence). The CDR3 sequence: CASSPGLAGSSYNEQFF. The CDR3 nucleotides read TGTGCCAGCAGCCCGGGACTAGCGGGATCCTCCTACAATGAGCAGTTCTTC.

The chain recombines TRBV7-9 with TRBJ2-7; D possibly corresponds to TRBD2 (6 bases). The CDR3 covers 14 residues. Trimming removed 5 bases from V and 3 bases from J, with 14 bases in between. CDR1 is SEHNR and CDR2 is FQNEAQ in the germline V gene (reference sequence). The CDR3 loop is CASSPEGRHYEQYF. The DNA for the CDR3 is TGTGCCAGCAGCCCCGAGGGGAGGCACTACGAGCAGTACTTC.